This T cell receptor beta chain was sequenced for a study of radiotherapy plus CTLA-4 blockade in lung cancer. Overall study results and limits: Early blood T cell clone dynamics, with interferon-beta, were reported to best predict response. An expansion of tumor-derived TCR clones occurred in blood after radiotherapy plus ipilimumab.

Data came from immunoSEQ multiplex PCR; TCRdb stores just in-frame clones and leaves some out. The sample includes about 62,000 clones, around 69% of them seen just once. This clone was picked up a small number of times. Its specificity is unknown. J was trimmed by 6 bases and V by 5 bases; bases with no gene match: 4. The CDR3 has 15 amino acids. Looked up from germline, CDR1 is SGHNT and CDR2 is YENEEA. The TCR sequence derives from a human donor with non-small cell lung cancer who had a complete response to radiotherapy plus ipilimumab. The J gene is TRBJ2-7, the V gene TRBV11-3; 16 nucleotides agree with TRBD2. The sequences come from peripheral blood, collected from a patient treated with radiotherapy plus ipilimumab. The DNA for the CDR3 is TGTGCCAGCAGCCCGGGGACTAGCGGGAGGGGCGAGCAGTACTTC. Translating gives CASSPGTSGRGEQYF.